This TCR beta chain was sequenced during a study of T cell responses to AZD1222 COVID-19 vaccine. As for the study in general: It was second doses at about 4 or about 12 weeks that were pooled.

Germline V lookup: CDR1 SGDLS, CDR2 YYNGEE. The CDR3 has 14 amino acids. After removal of 3 bases from V and 4 bases from J, the junction contained 3 bases not matched to a gene. General study findings and limits: Clonal diversity may have been underestimated in mostly white British donors. Without day 14 samples, only post-peak T cell repertoires were studied.

A note on this clone: What it binds is unknown.

The assay was immunoSEQ multiplex PCR, and TCRdb's table has in-frame clones only and misses some. The sample lists 130,000 or so clones; 90% were seen once. The V gene is TRBV9, the J gene TRBJ2-1, with 8 nucleotides matching TRBD2. The clonotype was recovered from an adult in good health. The sequencing used peripheral blood, collected on day 0 of AZD1222 vaccination. CDR3 DNA sequence: TGTGCCAGCAGCGATAGCGGGGCGTACAATGAGCAGTTCTTC. This translates into CASSDSGAYNEQFF.